This T cell receptor (beta chain) is drawn from a study of blood T cell repertoires in COVID-19 (dated by TCRdb to 2018 to 2020). For the wider study: Samples covering the acute and convalescent phases of COVID-19 were provided by collaborators in the United States, Italy and Spain. The repertoires were released in a freely available public database meant as a resource for research on the immune response to SARS-CoV-2. The material from the prospective study consisted of cDNA or gDNA derived from T cells, B-cell-depleted T cells, or PBMCs. Samples were obtained from the ongoing ImmuneRACE study (first 160 participants) and from about 1,300 subjects provided by 6 global collaborators. Deeply sampled blood TCRbeta repertoires from subjects exposed to, actively infected with, or recovered from COVID-19 were included in the dataset. Nearly every sample came with metadata listing a de-identified subject ID, COVID-19 status, age in years and sex. Where HLA class I and class II types were available, the types were taken from metadata supplied by the sample provider, not from assay-based typing.

Study-level results and caveats: The amount of clinical and demographic metadata varied by source and participant and was provided uncurated.

Via the germline V gene, CDR1 is SGHNT and CDR2 YENEEA. At the junction V is shortened by 5 bases and J by 2 bases; bases outside the gene matches: 8. Including the terminal cysteine and phenylalanine, the CDR3 comprises 16 residues. Only CDR3 DNA is held: 48 bases, read in frame from base 1. In Seattle, one collaborating source enrolled patients while the infection was active and tracked those patients longitudinally over the course of disease. Collaborating institutions collected whole blood in K2EDTA tubes following their own protocols. For TCRbeta analysis, collaborators shipped samples in one of three forms: frozen whole blood, isolated PBMCs, or DNA extracted from either of those sample types. The immunoSEQ Assay, a bias-controlled multiplex PCR, was used to amplify TCRbeta CDR3 regions from genomic DNA. The original pipeline was this. Nucleated cell counts per sample were estimated from amplification of reference gene primers within the assay. To quantify the absolute abundance of each unique TCRbeta CDR3 rearrangement, sequence reads were collapsed and filtered. For each sample, productive Simpson clonality was calculated as the square root of Simpson's diversity index across productive rearrangements. TCRdb retrieved this table from immuneACCESS and kept in-frame rearrangements only. Not all clones are present; in checked studies, unresolved V genes account for under half, and no reason is known for the remainder. That table is the source of V, J and clone size, and D and trimming were worked out from the DNA. Across this sample there are 200,000 to 250,000 clones, with approximately 80% seen only once. Of the sample, about 7.8% is held by the ten largest clones.

Note on this clone: No antigen is known for it. Per-base quality was not reported, and no clone a single base away is much larger than it.

The chain employs TRBV11-3 and TRBJ2-2, and 7 junctional nucleotides match TRBD2. The origin of this receptor is a woman older than 75 with COVID-19, enrolled during active disease. Specimen: peripheral blood. The CDR3 reads as follows: CASSGGGGRNTGELFF. The nucleotide sequence is given as TGTGCCAGCAGCGGAGGAGGCGGGAGAAACACCGGGGAGCTGTTTTTT.